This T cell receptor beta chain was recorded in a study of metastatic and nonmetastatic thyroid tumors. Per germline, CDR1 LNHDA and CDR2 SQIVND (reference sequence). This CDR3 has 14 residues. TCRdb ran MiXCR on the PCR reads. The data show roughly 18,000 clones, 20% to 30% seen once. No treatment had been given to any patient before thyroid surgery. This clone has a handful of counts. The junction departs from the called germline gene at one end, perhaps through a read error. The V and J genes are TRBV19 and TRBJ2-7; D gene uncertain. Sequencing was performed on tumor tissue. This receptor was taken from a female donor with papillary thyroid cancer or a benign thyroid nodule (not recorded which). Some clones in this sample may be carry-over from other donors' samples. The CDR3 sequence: CASSTRRYLYEQYF. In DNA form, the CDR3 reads TGTGCCAGTAGTACCCGCAGGTACCTCTACGAGCAGTACTTT.